The 26 T cell receptor beta chains below all came from one sample that was sequenced in a study of blood T cell repertoires in COVID-19. Measured with immunoSEQ multiplex PCR; TCRdb has only the in-frame clones, and not every one. The sample consists of approximately 90,000 clones, more than 60% of them appearing once. Input material: peripheral blood. These receptors all stem from a human donor in a cohort sampled during active COVID-19.

The rearrangement joins TRBV28 to TRBJ2-7; 7 bases map to TRBD1. Germline V gene sequence: CDR1 MDHEN, CDR2 SYDVKM. The V segment lost 3 bases and the J segment 1 base; nucleotides outside the gene matches: 9. This CDR3 is 16 amino acids long. CDR3 in amino acids: CASSFRTGTVSYEQYF. CDR3 DNA: TGTGCCAGCAGTTTTCGTACCGGGACAGTTTCCTACGAGCAGTACTTC.

This clone was detected only a few times. The rearrangement joins TRBV28 to TRBJ1-4; the D is unclear. V was pared by 7 bases and J by 8 bases, with 17 bases between. CDR1 and CDR2 (germline): MDHEN, SYDVKM. This CDR3 spans 14 amino acids. The CDR3 loop is CASMGGGLREKLFF. For the CDR3, the DNA is TGTGCCAGCATGGGAGGAGGGTTACGGGAAAAACTGTTTTTT.

This chain uses TRBV11-2 with TRBJ2-2; 9 nucleotides agree with TRBD2. The germline CDR1 and CDR2 sequences are SGHAT and FQNNGV. CDR3 size: 17 residues. Trimming removed 5 bases from V and 5 bases from J; junction bases left unmatched: 12. CDR3 sequence (DNA): TGTGCCAGCAGCCGAGAATCTGCGGGAGGGAAGACCGGGGAGCTGTTTTTT. As protein: CASSRESAGGKTGELFF. Full variable domain (outside the CDR3, taken from reference TRBV11-2 and TRBJ2-2): EAGVAQSPRYKIIEKRQSVAFWCNPISGHATLYWYQQILGQGPKLLIQFQNNGVVDDSQLPKDRFSAERLKGVDSTLKIQPAKLEDSAVYLCASSRESAGGKTGELFFGEGSRLTVL.

This clone was counted between two and nine times. V usage is TRBV6-2 or TRBV6-3 and J usage is TRBJ2-7; 9 bases agree with TRBD2. CDR1 is MNHEY and CDR2 is SVGEGT in the germline V gene. Germline trimming cut 4 bases from V and 7 bases from J; bases unmatched to any gene: 14. The CDR3 covers 16 residues. CDR3 in amino acids: CASSSSGTLYGMEQYF. CDR3 coding DNA: TGTGCCAGCAGTTCTAGCGGGACCCTCTACGGCATGGAGCAGTACTTC.

J is TRBJ1-1 and V is TRBV27, with D unresolved. V lost 3 bases and J 3 bases, leaving 8 bases between the germline ends. The CDR3 spans 13 residues. Germline assignment: CDR1 MNHEY and CDR2 SMNVEV (reference sequence). The DNA of the CDR3 is TGTGCCAGCAGTTTCTCTTCGTACACTGAAGCTTTCTTT. Protein: CASSFSSYTEAFF.

The J gene is TRBJ2-7, the V gene TRBV12-3 or TRBV12-4, with D possibly TRBD1 on 6 matching bases. This CDR3 has 13 amino acids. The V and J ends lost 5 bases and 2 bases respectively, with 10 bases between them. The CDR3 DNA follows: TGTGCCAGCAGTGGGCAGGGGACCTACGAGCAGTACTTC. Its translation: CASSGQGTYEQYF.

This clone was observed at least ten times. J is TRBJ1-1 and V is TRBV7-2; D may be TRBD1 (5 bases). The CDR3 spans 15 residues. Germline V gene sequence: CDR1 SGHTA, CDR2 FQGNSA. Deletions cut 1 base from V and 5 bases from J, with 14 bases between. As DNA, the CDR3 is TGTGCCAGCAGCTTAGTTCCGGGGGGTAGGACTGAAGCTTTCTTT. Translating gives CASSLVPGGRTEAFF.

This chain uses TRBV28 with TRBJ1-2; 7 bases fit TRBD1. The CDR3 spans 15 residues. Per germline, CDR1 MDHEN and CDR2 SYDVKM. The junction had 10 bases not matched to a gene; V was cut back by 5 bases and J by 4 bases. Here the CDR3 reads CASSPVDRRVYGYTF. CDR3 nucleotide sequence: TGTGCCAGCAGTCCGGTGGACAGGCGCGTCTATGGCTACACCTTC.

This clone was counted a single time. The rearrangement joins TRBV6-2 or TRBV6-3 to TRBJ2-2; 8 bases agree with TRBD1. Germline CDR1 and CDR2: MNHEY and SVGEGT. The CDR3 runs to 15 residues. With V trimmed by 4 bases and J by 3 bases, 4 bases remained unmatched. In nucleotides, the CDR3 is TGTGCCAGCAGTTTCACAGGGGGTGACACCGGGGAGCTGTTTTTT. Its protein product is CASSFTGGDTGELFF.

The V gene is TRBV28, the J gene TRBJ2-1; the D is unclear. Germline V CDR1 and CDR2: MDHEN, SYDVKM. V was clipped by 3 bases and J by 8 bases, with 14 bases between them. The CDR3 sequence is 14 residues long. DNA of the CDR3: TGTGCCAGCAGTTTCCTTGCCGGGTCCTATGAGCAGTTCTTC. This encodes CASSFLAGSYEQFF.

This chain links TRBV4-3 with TRBJ1-6; 9 bases match TRBD1. The CDR3 is 15 residues long. Germline CDR1 and CDR2: LGHNA and YSLEER. The V gene end was trimmed by 3 bases and the J gene end by 7 bases; junction bases not matched to a gene: 4. CDR3 protein: CASSQHRGLNSPLHF. CDR3 nucleotide sequence: TGCGCCAGCAGCCAGCACAGGGGGCTGAATTCACCCCTCCACTTT.

This clone has a handful of counts. This chain joins TRBV6-6 and TRBJ1-5, with TRBD1 identical over 9 bases. V shed 2 bases and J 7 bases; nucleotides not matched to a gene: 6. Germline V lookup: CDR1 MNHNY, CDR2 SVGAGI (reference sequence). The CDR3 length is 15 residues. The chain's CDR3 is CASSYPTGGEQPQHF. CDR3 in DNA: TGTGCCAGCAGTTACCCGACAGGGGGAGAGCAGCCCCAGCATTTT.

The chain recombines TRBV5-6 with TRBJ1-1, with a tentative D call TRBD1 (6 bases). Looked up from germline, CDR1 is SGHDT and CDR2 is YYEEEE. The CDR3 spans 13 residues. V was shortened by 2 bases and J by 8 bases, with 13 bases between the two germline ends. The CDR3 protein is CASSLGVRGEAFF. DNA for the CDR3: TGTGCCAGCAGCTTAGGGGTCAGGGGCGAAGCTTTCTTT.

The V and J genes are TRBV3-1 (or the pseudogene TRBV3-2) and TRBJ2-1; no clear D. The V end lost 0 bases, the J end lost 9 bases, and 12 bases lay between the germline ends. Germline V lookup: CDR1 LGHDT, CDR2 YNNKEL (reference sequence). The CDR3 extends over 14 amino acids. The CDR3 loop is CASSQDLIDVEQFF. The DNA of the CDR3 is TGTGCCAGCAGCCAAGACCTGATAGATGTTGAGCAGTTCTTC.

V and J are TRBV5-4 and TRBJ2-5; D is unclear. Germline V gene sequence: CDR1 SGHNT, CDR2 YYREEE (reference sequence). This CDR3 has 15 residues. With 2 bases removed from V and 0 bases from J, the gap between germline ends came to 11 bases. The CDR3 sequence: CASSFLAEYQETQYF. The CDR3 DNA reads as TGTGCCAGCAGCTTCTTAGCAGAGTACCAAGAGACCCAGTACTTC.

The V call is TRBV7-9, the J call TRBJ2-7; TRBD2 agrees at 8 bases. V gave up 10 bases and J gave up 3 bases; unmatched junction bases: 8. This CDR3 spans 13 amino acids. Germline CDR1 SEHNR, CDR2 FQNEAQ (reference sequence). The CDR3 sequence is CATGGGRNYEQYF. Written as DNA, the CDR3 is TGTGCCACCGGGGGCGGGAGGAACTACGAGCAGTACTTC. Full variable domain (rest looked up from reference TRBV7-9 and TRBJ2-7): DTGVSQNPRHKITKRGQNVTFRCDPISEHNRLYWYRQTLGQGPEFLTYFQNEAQLEKSRLLSDRFSAERPKGSFSTLEIQRTEQGDSAMYLCATGGGRNYEQYFGPGTRLTVT.

The chain links TRBV3-1 (or the pseudogene TRBV3-2) to TRBJ2-3; 9 nucleotides agree with TRBD1. V gave up 2 bases and J gave up 5 bases; unmatched junction bases: 8. CDR1 is LGHDT, CDR2 YNNKEL, per germline (reference sequence). The CDR3 runs 16 residues. The CDR3 region is CASSQKGQGGIDTQYF. The CDR3 DNA is TGTGCCAGCAGCCAAAAGGGACAGGGAGGTATAGATACGCAGTATTTT.

The chain links TRBV5-5 to TRBJ2-3; the D gene is possibly TRBD1 (5 bases). With 8 bases removed from V and 2 bases from J, the gap between germline ends came to 12 bases. The CDR3 has 13 residues. Germline V gene lookup returns CDR1 SGHKS and CDR2 YYEKEE (reference sequence). CDR3 DNA: TGTGCCAGTGGCCCAGGGAACACAGATACGCAGTATTTT. Its translation is CASGPGNTDTQYF.

V usage is TRBV19 and J usage is TRBJ1-5; unclear D gene. CDR1 LNHDA and CDR2 SQIVND come from the germline V gene (reference sequence). The length of the CDR3 is 13 residues. V was pared by 3 bases and J by 3 bases, with 6 bases between. CDR3 DNA sequence: TGTGCCAGTAGTATTGAGGCCAATCAGCCCCAGCATTTT. Residues: CASSIEANQPQHF.

V is TRBV6-2 or TRBV6-3 and J is TRBJ1-5; D gene ambiguous. The germline gives CDR1 MNHEY, CDR2 SVGEGT. There are 14 residues in the CDR3. Trimming took off 5 bases at V and 0 bases at J, with 8 bases between the two ends. The DNA of the CDR3 is TGTGCCAGCAGTCCAGGAAATAGCAATCAGCCCCAGCATTTT. Protein: CASSPGNSNQPQHF.

This sequence joins TRBV25-1 and TRBJ1-1, with D perhaps matching TRBD1 (5 bases). The CDR3 loop spans 15 amino acids. The V gene lost 6 bases and the J gene lost 0 bases, with 14 bases spanning the gap. Germline CDR1 is MGHDK and CDR2 is SYGVNS. CDR3 loop: CASSGTGRVNTEAFF. In DNA, the CDR3 is TGTGCCAGCAGCGGAACAGGCCGGGTGAACACTGAAGCTTTCTTT. The full variable domain, rest sourced from reference TRBV25-1 and TRBJ1-1, is EADIYQTPRYLVIGTGKKITLECSQTMGHDKMYWYQQDPGMELHLIHYSYGVNSTEKGDLSSESTVSRIRTEHFPLTLESARPSHTSQYLCASSGTGRVNTEAFFGQGTRLTVV.

This sequence joins TRBV18 and TRBJ1-5; 9 bases are a match to TRBD1. The CDR3 runs 19 residues. Germline values: CDR1 KGHSH, CDR2 LQKENI. The J segment lost 0 bases and the V segment lost 4 bases, leaving 13 bases of the junction unmatched. The CDR3 region has the DNA TGTGCCAGCTCACGGCGGACAGGGGCGAGCGATTATAGCAATCAGCCCCAGCATTTT. Its protein is CASSRRTGASDYSNQPQHF.

This chain joins TRBV14 and TRBJ1-1; tentative D call: TRBD1 (5 bases). The CDR3 has 13 amino acids. Trimming took 5 bases from V and 1 from J, leaving 8 bases between them. Germline V gene sequence: CDR1 SGHDN, CDR2 FVKESK. Here the CDR3 DNA reads TGTGCCAGCAGCGGACAACAGAACACTGAAGCTTTCTTT. Amino acids: CASSGQQNTEAFF.

The rearrangement links TRBV29-1 to TRBJ1-1; 9 bases match TRBD1. Germline CDR1 SQVTM, CDR2 ANQGSEA. The CDR3 is 13 residues long. Trimming at V came to 6 bases and at J to 0 bases, leaving 2 bases not matched to a gene. The DNA for the CDR3 is TGCAGCGTGGGGACAGGGATGAACACTGAAGCTTTCTTT. Residues: CSVGTGMNTEAFF.

The DNA of the CDR3 is TGTGCCAGCAGCGTAGGCGGTAGTGGAGGCGAGCAGTACTTC. Its protein product is CASSVGGSGGEQYF. The V gene is TRBV9, the J gene TRBJ2-7, with a tentative D call TRBD2 (5 bases). This CDR3 spans 14 amino acids. With 0 bases removed from V and 6 bases from J, the gap between germline ends came to 13 bases. Germline V gene sequence: CDR1 SGDLS, CDR2 YYNGEE.

The DNA of the CDR3 is TGTGCCAGCAGTTTGGTTAGCAGCTACGAGCAGTACTTC. This gives the protein CASSLVSSYEQYF. This chain uses TRBV12-3 or TRBV12-4 with TRBJ2-7; D gene ambiguous. This CDR3 region has 13 residues. Trimming shortened V by 3 bases and J by 3 bases, and 9 bases separated the two germline ends.